One sample yielded the 10 T cell receptor beta chains listed below, sequenced in a study of regulatory and conventional T cells in breast cancer. TCRdb recomputed calls from the PCR reads with MiXCR, one row per CDR3 protein. This table holds about 10,000 distinct CDR3 sequences, roughly a third found once. Specimen: conventional T cells from blood. The receptors stem from a male donor in good health.

The chain recombines TRBV5-1 with TRBJ1-5; 8 nucleotides line up with TRBD1. Germline V gene sequence: CDR1 SGHRS, CDR2 YFSETQ. The CDR3 is made up of 15 amino acids. Germline trimming cut 4 bases from V and 7 bases from J; bases unmatched to any gene: 10. The CDR3 is CASSPDGQGGQPQHF. The CDR3 bases are TGCGCCAGCAGCCCGGATGGACAGGGAGGACAGCCCCAGCATTTT.

On this clonotype: With a much larger clone just one base away, this may be a read error. V is TRBV12-3 or TRBV12-4 and J is TRBJ1-1; no clear D. V lost 7 bases, J lost 3 bases, and 12 bases lay in between. This CDR3 has 13 residues. CDR3 residues: CASTFVRYTEAFF. The DNA for the CDR3 is TGTGCCAGCACCTTCGTCAGGTACACTGAAGCTTTCTTT.

A word on this clonotype: Sequence at one end of the junction differs from germline and may be a read error. The chain links TRBV4-2 to TRBJ2-7; possibly TRBD2 for D (6 bases). This CDR3 has 14 residues. Per germline, CDR1 LGHNA and CDR2 YNFKEQ. The CDR3 region has the DNA TGTGCCAACAGCCAAGAAAAGGAGGGGCACGAGCAGTGCTTC. This codes for CANSQEKEGHEQCF.

This clonotype is termed medium-sized. The chain couples TRBV28 to TRBJ1-1, with TRBD1 as a possible D gene (6 bases). CDR1 and CDR2 (germline): MDHEN, SYDVKM. This CDR3 contains 15 residues. The V and J ends lost 6 bases and 0 bases respectively, with 14 bases between them. CDR3: CASRSPTGMNTEAFF. The CDR3 DNA reads as TGTGCCAGCAGGTCCCCAACAGGGATGAACACTGAAGCTTTCTTT.

The rearrangement uses TRBV18 and TRBJ2-1, with TRBD2 identical over 8 bases. CDR1 is KGHSH and CDR2 is LQKENI in the germline V gene. The CDR3 length is 22 residues. The junction had 22 bases not matched to a gene; V was cut back by 1 base and J by 2 bases. CDR3 DNA sequence: TGTGCCAGCTCACCACAAAGAGAGGGAGCGGGGGAGATTCCGAACACCTACAATGAGCAGTTCTTC. This codes for CASSPQREGAGEIPNTYNEQFF.

The chain employs TRBV19 and TRBJ2-1; TRBD2 is a possible D gene (6 bases). The CDR3 is 17 amino acids. Germline lookup yields CDR1 LNHDA and CDR2 SQIVND (reference sequence). Trimming cost V 3 bases and J 0 bases, with 15 bases left between them. This CDR3 is CASSILRGGDSYNEQFF. CDR3 DNA sequence: TGTGCCAGTAGTATCCTACGGGGCGGGGACTCCTACAATGAGCAGTTCTTC.

On this clonotype: Compared with germline, one end of the junction differs, possibly owing to a read error. This chain uses TRBV7-8 with TRBJ2-1; tentatively, D is TRBD2 (6 bases). CDR1 and CDR2 (germline): SGHVS, FQNEAQ. CDR3 length equals 13 residues. CDR3 in amino acids: CANSFGRYNEQFF. The CDR3 DNA sequence: TGTGCCAACAGCTTCGGGAGATACAATGAGCAGTTCTTC.

This clonotype was observed a few times. The chain links TRBV4-2 to TRBJ2-5; D assignment may be TRBD1 or TRBD2 (5 bases each). CDR1 LGHNA and CDR2 YNFKEQ come from the germline V gene. Trimming took 2 bases from V and 1 from J, leaving 14 bases between them. CDR3 length: 16 residues. In DNA form, the CDR3 reads TGTGCCAGCAGCCAACGGTACAGTGGGGGCCAAGAGACCCAGTACTTC. Protein product: CASSQRYSGGQETQYF.

V is TRBV5-1 and J is TRBJ2-7, with unresolved D. There are 12 residues in the CDR3. Trimming removed 0 bases from V and 3 bases from J, with 4 bases in between. CDR1 and CDR2 from the germline V gene are SGHRS and YFSETQ. CDR3 protein: CASSLGNYEQYF. In DNA form, the CDR3 reads TGCGCCAGCAGCTTGGGCAACTACGAGCAGTACTTC.

This clonotype was observed a few times. The rearrangement uses TRBV10-3 and TRBJ1-5; a possible D gene is TRBD1 (6 bases). Trimming left V 0 bases short and J 6 bases short, with 9 bases between. Germline CDR1 is ENHRY and CDR2 is SYGVKD. This CDR3 has 14 residues. CDR3 sequence (DNA): TGTGCCATCAGTGAGTCGCGGGGGCGTCAGCCCCAGCATTTT. Its translation is CAISESRGRQPQHF.